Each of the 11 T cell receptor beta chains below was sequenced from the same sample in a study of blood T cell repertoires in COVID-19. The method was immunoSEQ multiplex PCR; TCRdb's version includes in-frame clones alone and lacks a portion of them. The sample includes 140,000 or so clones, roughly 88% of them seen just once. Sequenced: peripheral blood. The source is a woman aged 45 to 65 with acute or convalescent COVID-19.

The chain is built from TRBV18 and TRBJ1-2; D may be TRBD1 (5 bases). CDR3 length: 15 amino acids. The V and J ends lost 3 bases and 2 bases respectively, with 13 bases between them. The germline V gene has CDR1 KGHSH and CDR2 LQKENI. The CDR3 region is CASSPREGQNYGYTF. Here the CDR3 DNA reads TGTGCCAGCTCACCCCGGGAGGGGCAGAACTATGGCTACACCTTC.

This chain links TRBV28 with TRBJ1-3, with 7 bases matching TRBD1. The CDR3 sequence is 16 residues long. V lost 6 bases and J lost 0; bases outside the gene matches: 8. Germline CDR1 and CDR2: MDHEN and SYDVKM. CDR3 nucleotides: TGTGCCAGCAGCCCTACAGGGGCCAGCTCTGGAAACACCATATATTTT. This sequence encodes CASSPTGASSGNTIYF.

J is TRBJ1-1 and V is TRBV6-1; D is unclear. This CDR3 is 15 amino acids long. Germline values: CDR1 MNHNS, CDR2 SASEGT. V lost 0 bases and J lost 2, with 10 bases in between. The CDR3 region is CASSEAGGPNTEAFF. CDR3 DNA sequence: TGTGCCAGCAGTGAAGCGGGAGGGCCCAACACTGAAGCTTTCTTT.

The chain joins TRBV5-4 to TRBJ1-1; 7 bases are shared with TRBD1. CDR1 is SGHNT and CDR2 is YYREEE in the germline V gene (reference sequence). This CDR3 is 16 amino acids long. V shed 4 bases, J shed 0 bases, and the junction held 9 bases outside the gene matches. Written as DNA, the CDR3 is TGTGCCAGCAGCCCAGGGGGTGGAACGATGAACACTGAAGCTTTCTTT. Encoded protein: CASSPGGGTMNTEAFF.

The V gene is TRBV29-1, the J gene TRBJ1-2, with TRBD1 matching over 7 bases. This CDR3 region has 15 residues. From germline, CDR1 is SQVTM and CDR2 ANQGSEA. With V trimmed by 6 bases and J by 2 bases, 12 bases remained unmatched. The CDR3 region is CSVEPEGGSNYGYTF. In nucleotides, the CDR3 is TGCAGCGTGGAACCGGAAGGGGGCTCGAACTATGGCTACACCTTC.

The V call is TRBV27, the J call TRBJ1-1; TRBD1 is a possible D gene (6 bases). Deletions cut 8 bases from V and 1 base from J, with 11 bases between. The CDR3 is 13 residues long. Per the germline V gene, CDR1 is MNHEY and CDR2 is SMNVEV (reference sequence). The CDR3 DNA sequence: TGTGCCAGCTCTTTCAGGGGGAACACTGAAGCTTTCTTT. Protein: CASSFRGNTEAFF.

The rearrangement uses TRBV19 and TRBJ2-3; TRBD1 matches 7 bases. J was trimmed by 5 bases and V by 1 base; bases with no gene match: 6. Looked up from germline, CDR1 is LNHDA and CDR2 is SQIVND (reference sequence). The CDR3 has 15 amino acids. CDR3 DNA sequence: TGTGCCAGTAGTATAGTGGGGCAGGGGGAAGATACGCAGTATTTT. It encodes CASSIVGQGEDTQYF.

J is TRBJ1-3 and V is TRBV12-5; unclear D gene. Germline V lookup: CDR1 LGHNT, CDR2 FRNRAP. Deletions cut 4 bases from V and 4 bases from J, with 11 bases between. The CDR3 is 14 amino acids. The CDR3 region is CASGWGARGNTIYF. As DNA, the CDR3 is TGTGCTAGTGGTTGGGGAGCGCGCGGAAACACCATATATTTT.

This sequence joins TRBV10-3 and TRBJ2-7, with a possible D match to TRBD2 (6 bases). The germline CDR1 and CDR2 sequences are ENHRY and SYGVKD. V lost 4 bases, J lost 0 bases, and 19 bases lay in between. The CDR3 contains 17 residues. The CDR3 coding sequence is TGTGCCATCAGTGTTGCATCGGGGGACCGAAACTCCTACGAGCAGTACTTC. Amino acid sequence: CAISVASGDRNSYEQYF.

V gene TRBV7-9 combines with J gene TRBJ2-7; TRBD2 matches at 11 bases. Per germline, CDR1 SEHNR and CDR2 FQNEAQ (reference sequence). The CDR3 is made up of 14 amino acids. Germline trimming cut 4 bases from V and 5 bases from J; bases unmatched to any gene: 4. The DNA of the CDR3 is TGTGCCAGCAGCTGGGGGACTAGCGGTGACGAGCAGTACTTC. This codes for CASSWGTSGDEQYF.

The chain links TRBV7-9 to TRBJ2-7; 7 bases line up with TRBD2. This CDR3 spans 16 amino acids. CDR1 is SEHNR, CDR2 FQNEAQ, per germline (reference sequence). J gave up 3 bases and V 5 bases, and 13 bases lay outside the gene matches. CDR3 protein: CASSQSSASGFYEQYF. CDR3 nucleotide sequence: TGTGCCAGCAGCCAGTCTTCGGCTAGCGGCTTCTACGAGCAGTACTTC.